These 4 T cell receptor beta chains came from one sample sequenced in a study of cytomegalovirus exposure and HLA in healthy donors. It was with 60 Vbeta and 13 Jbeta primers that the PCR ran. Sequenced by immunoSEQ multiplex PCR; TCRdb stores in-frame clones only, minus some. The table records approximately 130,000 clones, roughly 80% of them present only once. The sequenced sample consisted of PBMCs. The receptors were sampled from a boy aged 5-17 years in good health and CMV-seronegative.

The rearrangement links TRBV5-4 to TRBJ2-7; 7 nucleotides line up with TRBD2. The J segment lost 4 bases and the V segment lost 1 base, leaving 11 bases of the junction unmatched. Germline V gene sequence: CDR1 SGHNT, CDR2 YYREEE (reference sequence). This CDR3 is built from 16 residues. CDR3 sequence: CASSLRIAGKNYEQYF. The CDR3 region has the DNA TGTGCCAGCAGCTTGAGAATAGCGGGTAAGAATTACGAGCAGTACTTC. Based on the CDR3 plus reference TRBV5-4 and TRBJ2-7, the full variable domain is ETGVTQSPTHLIKTRGQQVTLRCSSQSGHNTVSWYQQALGQGPQFIFQYYREEENGRGNFPPRFSGLQFPNYSSELNVNALELDDSALYLCASSLRIAGKNYEQYFGPGTRLTVT.

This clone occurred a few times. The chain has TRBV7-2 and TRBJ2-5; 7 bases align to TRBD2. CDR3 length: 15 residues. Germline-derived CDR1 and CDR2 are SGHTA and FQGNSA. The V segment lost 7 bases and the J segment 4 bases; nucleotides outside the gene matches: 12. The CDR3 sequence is CASTLLGEGAETQYF. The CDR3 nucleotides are TGTGCCAGCACCCTTTTGGGGGAGGGAGCAGAGACCCAGTACTTC.

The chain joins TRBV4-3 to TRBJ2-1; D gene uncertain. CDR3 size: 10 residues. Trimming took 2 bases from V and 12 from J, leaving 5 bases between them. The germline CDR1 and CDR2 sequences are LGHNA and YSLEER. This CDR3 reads CASSQHSQFF. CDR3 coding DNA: TGCGCCAGCAGCCAACATTCGCAGTTCTTC.

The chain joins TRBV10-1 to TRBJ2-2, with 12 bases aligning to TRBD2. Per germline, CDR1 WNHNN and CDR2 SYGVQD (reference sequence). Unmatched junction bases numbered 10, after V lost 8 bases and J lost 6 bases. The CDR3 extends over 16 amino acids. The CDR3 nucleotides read TGCGCCAGCGCCGGGACTAGCGGGCCGGGAGCCGGGGAGCTGTTTTTT. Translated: CASAGTSGPGAGELFF.